This passage covers 14 T cell receptor beta chains from one sample sequenced in a study of T cells in Graves' hyperthyroidism and ophthalmopathy. Amplified TCR beta CDR3 regions derived from RNA transcripts. First-round RT-PCR targeting the TCR CDR3 was performed with the HTBI primer set. TCRdb reprocessed the multiplex PCR reads via MiXCR and lists one record per CDR3 protein. Of around 760,000 distinct CDR3 sequences in the sample, approximately 40% were seen once. Sequenced input: blood. The receptors come from a woman aged 35 to 49 with Graves' hyperthyroidism.

This clonotype has just a few counts. The chain combines TRBV20-1 with TRBJ2-2, with TRBD1 matching 11 bases. Germline CDR1 and CDR2: DFQATT and SNEGSKA (reference sequence). The J segment lost 6 bases and the V segment lost 6 bases, leaving 18 bases of the junction unmatched. The CDR3 runs to 18 residues. The DNA of the CDR3 is TGCAGTGCCTCGAAGGGACAGGGGGACCGGCAGATGTCCGGGGAGCTGTTTTTT. This sequence encodes CSASKGQGDRQMSGELFF.

This clonotype occurred many times. The V call is TRBV20-1, the J call TRBJ2-5; D perhaps matches TRBD2 (6 bases). The CDR3 spans 15 residues. V lost 0 bases to trimming and J lost 4 bases, with 15 bases between them. The germline V gene has CDR1 DFQATT and CDR2 SNEGSKA (reference sequence). The CDR3 DNA reads TGCAGTGCTAGAGACGCCGGGAGTACAGCAGAGACCCAGTACTTC. This gives the protein CSARDAGSTAETQYF.

This clonotype was counted between two and nine times. The chain carries TRBV25-1 and TRBJ2-5, with D possibly matching TRBD2 (6 bases). The CDR3 is made up of 12 amino acids. The ends were cut back, 11 bases at V and 7 bases at J, with 17 bases in the middle. CDR1 is MGHDK, CDR2 SYGVNS, per germline. CDR3 in DNA: TGTGCCTGGGATAGCGGTTATAGGACCCAGTACTTC. As protein: CAWDSGYRTQYF. Full variable domain (rest looked up from reference TRBV25-1 and TRBJ2-5): EADIYQTPRYLVIGTGKKITLECSQTMGHDKMYWYQQDPGMELHLIHYSYGVNSTEKGDLSSESTVSRIRTEHFPLTLESARPSHTSQYLCAWDSGYRTQYFGPGTRLLVL.

A word on this clonotype: A junction boundary mismatches the germline segment, possibly from a read error. The chain couples TRBV2 to TRBJ2-7; 7 nucleotides align to TRBD2. The CDR3 has 15 residues. The germline V gene has CDR1 SNHLY and CDR2 FYNNEI. The CDR3 loop is CASSGGGVAFYEQCF. The CDR3 coding sequence is TGTGCCAGCAGTGGGGGAGGGGTTGCCTTTTACGAGCAGTGCTTC.

This clonotype was observed a few times. CDR3 in DNA: TGTGCCAGCAGTTTACTACAGGGGTCGGCTGAAGCTTTCTTT. Its protein is CASSLLQGSAEAFF. The V call is TRBV12-3 or TRBV12-4, the J call TRBJ1-1, with TRBD1 matching 7 bases. V lost 2 bases and J lost 6; bases outside the gene matches: 6. The CDR3 spans 14 residues.

The chain couples TRBV6-6 to TRBJ1-1; 7 nucleotides match TRBD1. Trimming cost V 6 bases and J 3 bases; bases outside gene matches: 4. Germline CDR1 and CDR2: MNHNY and SVGAGI (reference sequence). This CDR3 is built from 13 residues. As DNA, the CDR3 is TGTGCCAGCAGCAGGGGGTCGGACACTGAAGCTTTCTTT. Translating gives CASSRGSDTEAFF.

About this clonotype: One junction end does not reproduce the germline sequence, and a read error may be involved. This chain links TRBV10-3 with TRBJ1-2; the D is unclear. The germline V gene encodes CDR1 ENHRY and CDR2 SYGVKD. The CDR3 has 13 amino acids. This chain's CDR3 is CASSYANNYGYTF. CDR3 nucleotides: TGTGCCAGCAGTTACGCTAATAACTATGGCTACACCTTC.

This chain connects TRBV11-1 to TRBJ2-7, with a tentative D call TRBD2 (7 bases). Germline V gene lookup returns CDR1 SGHAT and CDR2 FQDESV (reference sequence). The ends were cut back, 5 bases at V and 6 bases at J, with 14 bases in the middle. This CDR3 has 13 amino acids. CDR3 in amino acids: CASSQTGRGEQYF. CDR3 sequence (DNA): TGTGCCAGCAGCCAAACAGGGAGGGGCGAGCAGTACTTC.

The rearrangement uses TRBV4-1 and TRBJ2-7, with D possibly being TRBD1 or TRBD2 (5 bases each). CDR3 length equals 14 residues. The V and J ends lost 2 bases and 3 bases respectively, with 11 bases between them. Germline V CDR1 and CDR2: MGHRA, YSYEKL. The CDR3 sequence: CASSQPGTLYEQYF. The CDR3 DNA sequence: TGCGCCAGCAGCCAACCAGGGACCCTCTACGAGCAGTACTTC.

In the case of this clonotype: This sequence may be a read error, since a much larger clone differs from it by one base. The chain has TRBV7-2 and TRBJ1-1; 8 bases map to TRBD1. The CDR3 consists of 14 residues. CDR1 SGHTA and CDR2 FQGNSA come from the germline V gene. After removal of 5 bases from V and 9 bases from J, the junction contained 11 bases not matched to a gene. CDR3 sequence (DNA): TGTGCCAGCAGCGCCACAGGGGGGGGGCCTAAAGCTTTCTTT. Its translation is CASSATGGGPKAFF.

This rearrangement joins TRBV7-8 to TRBJ1-2; D remains ambiguous. CDR3 length: 16 residues. V was trimmed by 4 bases and J by 2 bases, leaving 17 bases between them. Germline V gene lookup returns CDR1 SGHVS and CDR2 FQNEAQ. This chain's CDR3 is CASSSGRLPSNYGYTF. CDR3 in DNA: TGTGCCAGCAGCTCGGGCAGACTTCCTTCCAACTATGGCTACACCTTC.

A note on this clonotype: This may come from a read error, since a much larger clone is one base off. The CDR3 loop reads CAISEYAQGIYGYTF. The CDR3 DNA reads TGTGCCATCAGTGAATATGCACAGGGAATCTATGGCTACACCTTC. The gene calls are TRBV10-3 and TRBJ1-2, with TRBD1 as a possible D gene (6 bases). V was shortened by 3 bases and J by 4 bases, with 15 bases between the two germline ends. Per germline, CDR1 ENHRY and CDR2 SYGVKD. The CDR3 is made up of 15 amino acids.

This clonotype has a single count. The chain employs TRBV2 and TRBJ1-2, with TRBD1 identical over 8 bases. The CDR3 length is 14 residues. The germline V gene has CDR1 SNHLY and CDR2 FYNNEI. The J segment lost 6 bases and the V segment lost 8 bases, leaving 11 bases of the junction unmatched. CDR3 nucleotides: TGTGCCAGCGCAATAAGAGACAGGGGAAATGGCTACACCTTC. This codes for CASAIRDRGNGYTF. Together with reference TRBV2 and TRBJ1-2, the CDR3 gives the full variable domain: EPEVTQTPSHQVTQMGQEVILRCVPISNHLYFYWYRQILGQKVEFLVSFYNNEISEKSEIFDDQFSVERPDGSNFTLKIRSTKLEDSAMYFCASAIRDRGNGYTFGSGTRLTVV.

This clonotype appeared a few times. The missing conserved phenylalanine or tryptophan at the end of this CDR3 makes a read error likely. V is TRBV19 and J is TRBJ1-1; no clear D gene. Trimming left V 1 base short and J 4 bases short, with 10 bases between. CDR3 length: 14 residues. Germline CDR1 is LNHDA and CDR2 is SQIVND (reference sequence). CDR3 in amino acids: CASSIAVGVTEAFL. The CDR3, as DNA: TGTGCCAGTAGTATAGCCGTCGGGGTCACTGAAGCTTTCCTT.